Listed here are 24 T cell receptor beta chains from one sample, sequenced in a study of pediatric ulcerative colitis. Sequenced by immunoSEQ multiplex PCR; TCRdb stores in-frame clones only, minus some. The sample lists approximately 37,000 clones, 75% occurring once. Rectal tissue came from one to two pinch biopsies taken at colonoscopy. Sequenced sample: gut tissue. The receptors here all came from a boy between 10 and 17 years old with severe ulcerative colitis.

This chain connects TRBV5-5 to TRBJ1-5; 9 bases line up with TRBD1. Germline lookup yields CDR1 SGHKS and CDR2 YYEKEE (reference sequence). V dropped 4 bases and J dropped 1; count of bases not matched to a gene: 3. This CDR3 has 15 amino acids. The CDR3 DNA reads TGTGCCAGCAGCGCGGGACAGGGCAGCAATCAGCCCCAGCATTTT. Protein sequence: CASSAGQGSNQPQHF.

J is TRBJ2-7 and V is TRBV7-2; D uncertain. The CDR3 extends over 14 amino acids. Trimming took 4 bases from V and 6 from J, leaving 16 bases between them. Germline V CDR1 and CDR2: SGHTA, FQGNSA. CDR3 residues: CASSSGGVVVEQYF. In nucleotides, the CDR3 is TGTGCCAGCAGCTCCGGTGGTGTCGTGGTCGAGCAGTACTTC.

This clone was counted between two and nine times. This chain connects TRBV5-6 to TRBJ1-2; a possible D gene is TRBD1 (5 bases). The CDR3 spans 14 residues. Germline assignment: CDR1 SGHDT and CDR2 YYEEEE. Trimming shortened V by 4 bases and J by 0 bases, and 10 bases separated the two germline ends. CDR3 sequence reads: CASSVRVSNYGYTF. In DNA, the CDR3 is TGTGCCAGCAGCGTCAGGGTTTCTAACTATGGCTACACCTTC.

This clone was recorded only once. The CDR3 loop is CASSYFRDRGKSPLHF. In DNA form, the CDR3 reads TGTGCCAGCAGTTACTTCCGGGACAGGGGAAAGTCACCCCTCCACTTT. The gene calls are TRBV6-5 and TRBJ1-6, with TRBD1 matching 10 bases. CDR1 and CDR2 (germline): MNHEY, SVGAGI. CDR3 length: 16 amino acids. V shed 1 base, J shed 10 bases, and the junction held 7 bases outside the gene matches.

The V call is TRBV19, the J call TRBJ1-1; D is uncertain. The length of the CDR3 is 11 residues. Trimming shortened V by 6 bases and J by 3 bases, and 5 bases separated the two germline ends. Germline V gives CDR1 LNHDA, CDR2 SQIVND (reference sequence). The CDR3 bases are TGTGCCAGTAGGTGGGACACTGAAGCTTTCTTT. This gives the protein CASRWDTEAFF.

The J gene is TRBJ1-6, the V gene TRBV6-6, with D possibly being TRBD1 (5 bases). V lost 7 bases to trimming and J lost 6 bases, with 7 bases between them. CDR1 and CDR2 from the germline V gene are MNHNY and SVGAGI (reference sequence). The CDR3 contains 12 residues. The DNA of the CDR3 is TGTGCCAGCACGGGGGGTAATTCACCCCTCCACTTT. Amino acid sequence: CASTGGNSPLHF.

CDR3: CASSLPGGANEQFF. Written as DNA, the CDR3 is TGTGCCAGCAGTTTACCGGGCGGGGCAAATGAGCAGTTCTTC. This sequence joins TRBV27 and TRBJ2-1, with a possible D match to TRBD2 (6 bases). Trimming took off 2 bases at V and 7 bases at J, with 12 bases between the two ends. Germline lookup yields CDR1 MNHEY and CDR2 SMNVEV (reference sequence). This CDR3 has 14 residues.

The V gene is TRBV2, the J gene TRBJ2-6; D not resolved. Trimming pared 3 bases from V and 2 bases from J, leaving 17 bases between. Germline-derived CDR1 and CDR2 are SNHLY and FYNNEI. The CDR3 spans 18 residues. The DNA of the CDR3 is TGTGCCAGCAGTGAGTCTTCGCCCCGGGTAGCTGGGGCCAACGTCCTGACTTTC. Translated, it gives CASSESSPRVAGANVLTF.

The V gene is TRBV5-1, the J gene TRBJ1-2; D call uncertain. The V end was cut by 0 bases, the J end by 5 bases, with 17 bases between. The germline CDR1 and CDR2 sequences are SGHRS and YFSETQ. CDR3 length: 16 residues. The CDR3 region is CASSLEGVDPTYGYTF. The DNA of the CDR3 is TGCGCCAGCAGCTTGGAAGGTGTAGACCCCACTTATGGCTACACCTTC.

The CDR3 DNA is TGTGCCAGCAGCCTTGGACAGGGGGTTGGAAACACCATATATTTT. It translates to CASSLGQGVGNTIYF. V is TRBV7-2 and J is TRBJ1-3, with 10 bases that match TRBD1. Germline V gene sequence: CDR1 SGHTA, CDR2 FQGNSA. Trimming at V came to 5 bases and at J to 3 bases, leaving 4 bases not matched to a gene. The CDR3 covers 15 residues.

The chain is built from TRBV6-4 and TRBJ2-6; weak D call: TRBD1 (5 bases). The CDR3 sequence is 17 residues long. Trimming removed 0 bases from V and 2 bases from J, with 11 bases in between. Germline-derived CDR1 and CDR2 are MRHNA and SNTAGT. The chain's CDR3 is CASSDSGRVTGANVLTF. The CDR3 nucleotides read TGTGCCAGCAGTGACTCGGGCAGGGTTACTGGGGCCAACGTCCTGACTTTC.

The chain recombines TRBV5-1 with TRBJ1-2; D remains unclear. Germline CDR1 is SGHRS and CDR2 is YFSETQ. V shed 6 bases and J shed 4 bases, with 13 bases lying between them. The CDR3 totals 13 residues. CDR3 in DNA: TGCGCCAGCACCAACCCAGGTGGCTATGGCTACACCTTC. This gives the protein CASTNPGGYGYTF.

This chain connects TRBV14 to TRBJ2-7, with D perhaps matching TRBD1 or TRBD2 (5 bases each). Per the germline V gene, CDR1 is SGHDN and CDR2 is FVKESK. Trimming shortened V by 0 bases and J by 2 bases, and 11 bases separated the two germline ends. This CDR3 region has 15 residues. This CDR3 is CASSQDTVGAYEQYF. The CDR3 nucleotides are TGTGCCAGCAGCCAAGATACAGTGGGGGCCTACGAGCAGTACTTC.

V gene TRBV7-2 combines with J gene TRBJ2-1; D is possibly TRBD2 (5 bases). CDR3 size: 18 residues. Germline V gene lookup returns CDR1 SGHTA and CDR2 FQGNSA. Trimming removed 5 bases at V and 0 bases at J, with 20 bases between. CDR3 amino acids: CASSPRPWTQSSYNEQFF. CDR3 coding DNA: TGTGCCAGCAGCCCGCGACCCTGGACTCAGAGCTCCTACAATGAGCAGTTCTTC.

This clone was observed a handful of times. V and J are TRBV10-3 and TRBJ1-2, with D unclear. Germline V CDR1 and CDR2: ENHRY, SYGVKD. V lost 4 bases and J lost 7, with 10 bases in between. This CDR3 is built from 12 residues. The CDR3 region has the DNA TGTGCCATCAGTGGGGTCGGGGTTGGCTACACCTTC. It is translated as CAISGVGVGYTF.

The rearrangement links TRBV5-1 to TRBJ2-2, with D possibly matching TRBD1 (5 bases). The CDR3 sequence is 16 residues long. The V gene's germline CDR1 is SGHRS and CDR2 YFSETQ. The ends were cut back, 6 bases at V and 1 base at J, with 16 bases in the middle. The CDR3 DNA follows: TGCGCCAGCAAATCCTCACGGACACAGAACACCGGGGAGCTGTTTTTT. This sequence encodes CASKSSRTQNTGELFF.

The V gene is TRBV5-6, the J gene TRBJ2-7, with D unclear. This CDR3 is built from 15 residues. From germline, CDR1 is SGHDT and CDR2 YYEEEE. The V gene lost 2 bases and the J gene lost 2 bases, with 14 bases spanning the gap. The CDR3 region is CASSFRPLNPYEQYF. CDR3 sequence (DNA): TGTGCCAGCAGCTTCAGACCCCTCAACCCCTACGAGCAGTACTTC.

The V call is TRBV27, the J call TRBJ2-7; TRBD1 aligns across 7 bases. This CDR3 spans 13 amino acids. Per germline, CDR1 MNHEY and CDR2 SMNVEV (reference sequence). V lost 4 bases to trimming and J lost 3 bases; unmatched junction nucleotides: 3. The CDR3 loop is CASSWTGSYEQYF. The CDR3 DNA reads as TGTGCCAGCAGTTGGACAGGCAGCTACGAGCAGTACTTC.

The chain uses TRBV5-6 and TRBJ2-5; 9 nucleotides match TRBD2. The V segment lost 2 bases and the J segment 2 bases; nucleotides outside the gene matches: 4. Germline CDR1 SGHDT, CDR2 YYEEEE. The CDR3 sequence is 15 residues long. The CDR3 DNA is TGTGCCAGCAGCTTACTAGCGGGCCTACAAGAGACCCAGTACTTC. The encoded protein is CASSLLAGLQETQYF.

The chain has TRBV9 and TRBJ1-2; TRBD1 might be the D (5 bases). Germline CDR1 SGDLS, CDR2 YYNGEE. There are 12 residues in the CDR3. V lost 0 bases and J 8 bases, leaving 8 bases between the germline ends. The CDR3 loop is CASSVGGWGYTF. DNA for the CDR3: TGTGCCAGCAGCGTAGGGGGCTGGGGCTACACCTTC.

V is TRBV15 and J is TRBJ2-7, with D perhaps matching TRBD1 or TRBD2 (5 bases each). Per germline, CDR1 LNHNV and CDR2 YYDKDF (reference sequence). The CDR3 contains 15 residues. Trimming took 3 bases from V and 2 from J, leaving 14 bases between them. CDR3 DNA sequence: TGTGCCACCAGCAGGACCGGGACGGGGCCCTACGAGCAGTACTTC. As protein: CATSRTGTGPYEQYF.

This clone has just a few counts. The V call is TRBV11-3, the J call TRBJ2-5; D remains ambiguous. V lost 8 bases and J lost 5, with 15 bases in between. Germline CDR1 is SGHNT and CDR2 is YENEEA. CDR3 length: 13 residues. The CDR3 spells CASSRAPGETQYF. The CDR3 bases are TGTGCCAGCTCCCGGGCGCCTGGGGAGACCCAGTACTTC.

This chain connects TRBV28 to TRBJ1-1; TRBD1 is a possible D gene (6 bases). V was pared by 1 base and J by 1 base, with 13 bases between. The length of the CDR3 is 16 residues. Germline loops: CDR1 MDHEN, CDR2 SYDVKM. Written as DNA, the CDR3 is TGTGCCAGCAGTTTATCCCTGACAGGACAGAACACTGAAGCTTTCTTT. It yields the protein CASSLSLTGQNTEAFF.

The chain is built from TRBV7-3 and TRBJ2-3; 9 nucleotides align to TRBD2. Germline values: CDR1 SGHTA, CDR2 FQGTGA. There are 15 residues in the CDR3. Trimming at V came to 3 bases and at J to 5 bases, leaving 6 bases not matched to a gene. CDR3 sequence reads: CASSLIAGVRDTQYF. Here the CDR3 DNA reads TGTGCCAGCAGCTTGATAGCGGGGGTGAGAGATACGCAGTATTTT.